This entry describes one TCR beta chain. Its antigen is unidentified. This table comes from immunoSEQ multiplex PCR, and its TCRdb copy is limited to in-frame clones, with some not included. This table holds roughly 30,000 clones, about 83% found once. The data are from a study of memory B cells and T cells in multiple sclerosis. Study-wide results and limits: Compartments had unequal clone-set sizes, affecting shared clonotype counts.

The CDR3 loop spans 17 amino acids. The ends were cut back, 0 bases at V and 7 bases at J, with 19 bases in the middle. CDR1 and CDR2 (germline): MNHNS, SASEGT. CFSE-dim autoproliferating and CFSE-high non-proliferating T cells from unstimulated culture were sequenced separately. Cultures began with 5x10^7 CFSE-labeled PBMCs, unstimulated for 6 to 7 days, with replicate wells pooled. The PBMCs received approximately 0.5 uM CFSE and serum-free culture with no added stimuli. The sequenced material came from PBMCs from blood kept in culture. This chain joins TRBV6-1 and TRBJ1-5, with D possibly matching TRBD1 (5 bases). The clonotype originates from a human donor with multiple sclerosis. The CDR3 region is CASSEATQGIGYQPQHF. As DNA, the CDR3 is TGTGCCAGCAGTGAAGCCACCCAGGGCATCGGGTACCAGCCCCAGCATTTT.